The 21 T cell receptor beta chains listed next were all sequenced from one sample in a study of OX40 agonist ivuxolimab in advanced cancers. The repertoire was sequenced with immunoSEQ multiplex PCR; TCRdb's copy has only in-frame clones and lacks some. The sample holds roughly 35,000 clones; around 84% are singletons and the top ten take around 13%. The sequencing here drew on CD4+ or CD8+ T cells sorted from blood, taken in a trial of the OX40 agonist ivuxolimab. These receptors all stem from an adult with an advanced solid tumor such as melanoma, head and neck, liver or kidney cancer.

The CDR3 is CAWRAGRETQYF. CDR3 in DNA: TGTGCCTGGAGGGCGGGTAGAGAGACCCAGTACTTC. The gene calls are TRBV30 and TRBJ2-5; D possibly corresponds to TRBD2 (5 bases). Trimming removed 3 bases at V and 4 bases at J, with 9 bases between. The CDR3 has 12 amino acids. Germline V gives CDR1 GTSNPN, CDR2 SVGIG (reference sequence).

This clone is deemed medium-sized (0.01 to 0.1%). The gene calls are TRBV7-8 and TRBJ2-7; unclear D gene. The germline V gene has CDR1 SGHVS and CDR2 FQNEAQ. The CDR3 extends over 13 amino acids. The V gene lost 6 bases and the J gene lost 1 base, with 10 bases spanning the gap. This chain's CDR3 is CASSGVVSYEQYF. In DNA form, the CDR3 reads TGTGCCAGCAGTGGGGTAGTGTCCTACGAGCAGTACTTC.

This rearrangement joins TRBV28 to TRBJ2-7; 13 nucleotides match TRBD2. V dropped 2 bases and J dropped 1; count of bases not matched to a gene: 5. The germline V gene encodes CDR1 MDHEN and CDR2 SYDVKM. This CDR3 comprises 17 residues. The CDR3 loop is CASSLVGLAGRSYEQYF. CDR3 nucleotide sequence: TGTGCCAGCAGTTTAGTGGGACTAGCGGGACGGTCCTACGAGCAGTACTTC. Filled out from reference TRBV28 and TRBJ2-7, the complete variable domain reads DVKVTQSSRYLVKRTGEKVFLECVQDMDHENMFWYRQDPGLGLRLIYFSYDVKMKEKGDIPEGYSVSREKKERFSLILESASTNQTSMYLCASSLVGLAGRSYEQYFGPGTRLTVT.

The chain combines TRBV10-3 with TRBJ1-5; D remains unclear. Trimming cost V 2 bases and J 5 bases, with 4 bases left between them. Germline loops: CDR1 ENHRY, CDR2 SYGVKD. The CDR3 extends over 12 amino acids. CDR3: CAISEEDQPQHF. CDR3 coding DNA: TGTGCCATCAGTGAGGAAGATCAGCCCCAGCATTTT.

J is TRBJ2-3 and V is TRBV30, with D unresolved. Germline-derived CDR1 and CDR2 are GTSNPN and SVGIG (reference sequence). This CDR3 is built from 17 residues. Trimming pared 0 bases from V and 0 bases from J, leaving 16 bases between. CDR3 residues: CAWSVDLLGISTDTQYF. The CDR3, as DNA: TGTGCCTGGAGTGTGGACCTTCTAGGAATCAGCACAGATACGCAGTATTTT.

This clone was seen a single time. The chain employs TRBV7-6 and TRBJ1-1; D not resolved. V was cut by 5 bases and J by 5 bases, with 12 bases left in between. The length of the CDR3 is 13 residues. Germline assignment: CDR1 SGHVS and CDR2 FNYEAQ. Written as DNA, the CDR3 is TGTGCCAGCAGCCTAAGGTGGGGTACTGAAGCTTTCTTT. This gives the protein CASSLRWGTEAFF.

The gene calls are TRBV7-2 and TRBJ2-1, with 9 bases identical to TRBD1. There are 16 residues in the CDR3. Germline V lookup: CDR1 SGHTA, CDR2 FQGNSA. The trim removed 4 bases at V and 2 bases at J, leaving 6 bases unmatched. CDR3 nucleotides: TGTGCCAGCAGCTCGGGGGGACAGGGCCCCTACAATGAGCAGTTCTTC. This translates into CASSSGGQGPYNEQFF.

This clone was seen only once. J is TRBJ2-1 and V is TRBV28; D call uncertain. From germline, CDR1 is MDHEN and CDR2 SYDVKM. V was cut by 3 bases and J by 7 bases, with 7 bases left in between. The CDR3 is 12 residues long. The CDR3 loop is CASSFLLNEQFF. In DNA, the CDR3 is TGTGCCAGCAGTTTCCTACTGAATGAGCAGTTCTTC. Using reference TRBV28 and TRBJ2-1 for the parts outside the CDR3, the full variable domain is DVKVTQSSRYLVKRTGEKVFLECVQDMDHENMFWYRQDPGLGLRLIYFSYDVKMKEKGDIPEGYSVSREKKERFSLILESASTNQTSMYLCASSFLLNEQFFGPGTRLTVL.

This sequence joins TRBV28 and TRBJ1-3; the match to TRBD1 covers 8 bases. This CDR3 is 16 amino acids long. V lost 4 bases to trimming and J lost 3 bases; unmatched junction nucleotides: 8. Germline CDR1 MDHEN, CDR2 SYDVKM. The CDR3 loop reads CASSSPGQGNGNTIYF. The CDR3 DNA follows: TGTGCCAGCAGTTCCCCCGGACAGGGAAATGGAAACACCATATATTTT.

The rearrangement joins TRBV14 to TRBJ2-2; maybe TRBD2 (6 bases). The germline CDR1 and CDR2 sequences are SGHDN and FVKESK. The ends were cut back, 4 bases at V and 0 bases at J, with 12 bases in the middle. CDR3 length: 16 amino acids. CDR3 sequence (DNA): TGTGCCAGCAGCCTCCGGACGGGGGCGAACACCGGGGAGCTGTTTTTT. This translates into CASSLRTGANTGELFF.

The rearrangement uses TRBV27 and TRBJ1-5; D possibly corresponds to TRBD1 (6 bases). The CDR3 sequence is 13 residues long. CDR1 is MNHEY, CDR2 SMNVEV, per germline (reference sequence). V was shortened by 8 bases and J by 4 bases, with 12 bases between the two germline ends. This CDR3 is CASQDRPNQPQHF. The CDR3 DNA reads TGTGCCAGCCAAGACAGGCCAAATCAGCCCCAGCATTTT.

V and J are TRBV6-1 and TRBJ2-5; 9 bases fit TRBD2. Germline V lookup: CDR1 MNHNS, CDR2 SASEGT. V trimming: 8 bases; J trimming: 5 bases; junction bases outside the gene matches: 6. The CDR3 spans 13 residues. CDR3 sequence reads: CASRWAGGETQYF. The CDR3 region has the DNA TGTGCCAGCCGCTGGGCGGGGGGGGAGACCCAGTACTTC.

The CDR3 is CASRRDSSGGANTGELFF. CDR3 nucleotides: TGTGCCAGTAGGCGCGATTCTAGCGGGGGGGCGAACACCGGGGAGCTGTTTTTT. The chain joins TRBV19 to TRBJ2-2; TRBD2 matches 12 bases. This CDR3 is built from 18 residues. V lost 6 bases, J lost 0 bases, and 8 bases stayed unmatched. CDR1 is LNHDA and CDR2 is SQIVND in the germline V gene (reference sequence).

For this clone: Other DNA sequences in the same sample also yield this CDR3. The V and J genes are TRBV4-2 and TRBJ1-1; 8 nucleotides align to TRBD1. This CDR3 has 17 amino acids. J was trimmed by 0 bases and V by 0 bases; bases with no gene match: 6. From germline, CDR1 is LGHNA and CDR2 YNFKEQ. The CDR3 is CASSQDPQGAMNTEAFF. CDR3 sequence (DNA): TGTGCCAGCAGCCAAGATCCCCAGGGGGCGATGAACACTGAAGCTTTCTTT.

The chain uses TRBV5-1 and TRBJ1-5; D call uncertain. Trimming removed 0 bases from V and 7 bases from J, with 8 bases in between. Germline V gives CDR1 SGHRS, CDR2 YFSETQ. This CDR3 region has 13 residues. The CDR3 DNA reads as TGCGCCAGCAGCTTGGAAGGGTTGCAGCCCCAGCATTTT. Translated: CASSLEGLQPQHF.

This sequence joins TRBV10-2 and TRBJ1-6; D is ambiguous. The V end lost 1 base, the J end lost 8 bases, and 6 bases lay between the germline ends. This CDR3 comprises 13 residues. Germline values: CDR1 WSHSY, CDR2 SAAADI. CDR3 region: CASSEFLDSPLHF. The CDR3 DNA is TGCGCCAGCAGTGAGTTTTTGGATTCACCCCTCCACTTT.

The gene calls are TRBV6-5 and TRBJ2-7; no reliable D call. Per the germline V gene, CDR1 is MNHEY and CDR2 is SVGAGI. Trimming shortened V by 0 bases and J by 1 base, and 7 bases separated the two germline ends. The CDR3 extends over 14 amino acids. CDR3 coding DNA: TGTGCCAGCAGTTACTCCGCCCTATCCTACGAGCAGTACTTC. It codes for CASSYSALSYEQYF.

This clone was counted a few times. The V gene is TRBV5-5, the J gene TRBJ1-2, with no clear D. The CDR3 runs 12 residues. Germline V gene sequence: CDR1 SGHKS, CDR2 YYEKEE (reference sequence). Trimming removed 0 bases at V and 8 bases at J, with 8 bases between. In DNA form, the CDR3 reads TGTGCCAGCAGCTTGGACGGGATCGGCTACACCTTC. This gives the protein CASSLDGIGYTF.

The J gene is TRBJ1-2, the V gene TRBV27; the D gene is possibly TRBD1 (5 bases). With 3 bases removed from V and 7 bases from J, the gap between germline ends came to 21 bases. Germline V gives CDR1 MNHEY, CDR2 SMNVEV (reference sequence). This CDR3 is built from 16 residues. The CDR3 nucleotides read TGTGCCAGCAGTTTTCGCCCTTTCCGGGGCCAGGGTGGCTACACCTTC. This encodes CASSFRPFRGQGGYTF.

The CDR3, as DNA: TGTGCCAGTAGCATGGGGGGGTCAAAATACAATGAGCAGTTCTTC. Encoded protein: CASSMGGSKYNEQFF. The gene calls are TRBV19 and TRBJ2-1, with 7 bases aligning to TRBD2. CDR3 length: 15 amino acids. V shed 6 bases, J shed 4 bases, and the junction held 9 bases outside the gene matches. CDR1 is LNHDA and CDR2 is SQIVND in the germline V gene (reference sequence).

CDR3 nucleotides: TGTGCCAGCAGTTTCCTCACTGGGGGCAACGAAAAACTGTTTTTT. Protein product: CASSFLTGGNEKLFF. V is TRBV28 and J is TRBJ1-4; perhaps TRBD1 as D (6 bases). The V and J ends lost 3 bases and 8 bases respectively, with 16 bases between them. CDR3 length equals 15 residues. Germline V lookup: CDR1 MDHEN, CDR2 SYDVKM.